This T cell receptor (beta chain) came from a study of long-term antiretroviral therapy in people with HIV. Study observations and caveats: Pre-ART expanded clones dominated the repertoire at every time point.

An immunoSEQ assay, version v3.0, was performed at survey level. The protocol was immunoSEQ multiplex PCR, while the TCRdb copy is restricted to in-frame clones and leaves out a portion. In the table there are approximately 26,000 clones, roughly 89% of which are singletons. All donors provided no fewer than one pre-ART and no fewer than two post-ART PBMC samples. With respect to this clone: As yet, its antigen is unknown.

The CDR3 consists of 14 residues. V gave up 5 bases and J gave up 4 bases, with 14 bases separating them. Germline V CDR1 and CDR2: MNHEY, SVGAGI. The sample here was unsorted PBMCs, taken 0.4 years after starting antiretroviral therapy. This receptor was obtained from a young man with HIV. The chain combines TRBV6-5 with TRBJ1-1; D is possibly TRBD1 (5 bases). The CDR3 region has the DNA TGTGCCAGCAGTCTACAGGCTATAGCCACTGAAGCTTTCTTT. It is translated as CASSLQAIATEAFF.